What follows is one T cell receptor beta chain and its context. As yet, its antigen is unknown. CDR3 size: 16 residues. The V and J ends lost 5 bases and 2 bases, in that order; junction bases with no gene match: 8. Using a J-beta primer mix together with a sample-barcoded 5' primer, a second PCR was run for 7 to 11 cycles. MiXCR, applied by TCRdb to the 5' RACE reads, yields one record per CDR3 protein. The sample contains around 1.7 million distinct CDR3 sequences, about 28% of which appear only once. These data belong to a study of blood T cells in healthy people across ages. About the research overall: Every two T cells gave about one barcoded beta molecule via template switching.

Regarding the study as a whole: Age advanced and TCR beta diversity per million T cells fell, roughly linearly. Strong correlation existed between TCR beta diversity and naive T cell percentage.

The sequenced sample consisted of blood. This sequence was found in a woman under 40 in good health. V and J are TRBV12-3 or TRBV12-4 and TRBJ2-4, with TRBD1 matching over 8 bases. The CDR3 region is CASSPQGVGTKNIQYF. The CDR3 coding sequence is TGTGCCAGCAGTCCACAGGGGGTGGGAACCAAAAACATTCAGTACTTC.